A selection of T cell receptor beta chains follows, all from one sample in a study of blood T cell repertoires in COVID-19. Profiled with immunoSEQ multiplex PCR; TCRdb holds only in-frame clones, not every one. The profile shows around 160,000 clones, about 90% of them singletons. The sample comprised peripheral blood. The receptor set was obtained from a man in his 60s with acute or convalescent COVID-19. The CDR3 runs from the conserved cysteine through the conserved F or W. The order of the fields is CDR3 length, V gene, clone size, J gene, D gene, CDR3 protein, CDR3 DNA. The D gene is left open where the match is weak. Size is omitted from some rows. Given values are once, few, many or a class for expanded clones.

>15|TRBV5-4|NA|TRBJ1-3|NA
CASTPDPGTGNTIYF
TGTGCCAGCACCCCCGATCCAGGGACAGGAAACACCATATATTTT
>15|TRBV19|NA|TRBJ2-7|NA
CASSPARVASYEQYF
TGTGCCAGTAGCCCAGCCAGGGTAGCATCCTACGAGCAGTACTTC
>11|TRBV3-1/TRBV3-2|NA|TRBJ2-1|NA
CASSKGGEQFF
TGTGCCAGCAGCAAAGGAGGTGAGCAGTTCTTC
>16|TRBV7-9|NA|TRBJ2-1|TRBD2
CASSWSSGGRWHEQFF
TGTGCCAGCAGCTGGTCTAGCGGGGGCCGCTGGCATGAGCAGTTCTTC
>14|TRBV18|NA|TRBJ1-5|NA
CASSQQGSNQPQHF
TGTGCCAGCTCACAACAGGGTAGCAATCAGCCCCAGCATTTT
>13|TRBV7-2|NA|TRBJ1-2|NA
CASSLRVEDSSAF
TGTGCCAGCAGCTTACGTGTTGAGGACAGCAGTGCCTTC
>16|TRBV6-5|NA|TRBJ2-3|TRBD2
CASSYSSGGSINTQYF
TGTGCCAGCAGTTACTCGAGCGGGGGGAGCATAAATACGCAGTATTTT
>14|TRBV7-2|once|TRBJ1-1|TRBD1
CASRYGTGQTEAFF
TGTGCCAGCAGATACGGGACAGGGCAAACTGAAGCTTTCTTT
>17|TRBV12-5|NA|TRBJ2-1|TRBD1
CASGSPAGTGVYNEQFF
TGTGCTAGTGGTTCGCCCGCGGGGACAGGGGTCTACAATGAGCAGTTCTTC
>12|TRBV11-2|NA|TRBJ1-1|NA
CASSRKNTEAFF
TGTGCCAGCAGCCGTAAGAACACTGAAGCTTTCTTT
>20|TRBV4-2|NA|TRBJ2-6|TRBD2
CASSQETSLAGISGANVLTF
TGTGCCAGCAGCCAAGAAACCAGTCTAGCGGGAATTTCTGGGGCCAACGTCCTGACTTTC
>13|TRBV6-5|NA|TRBJ1-2|NA
CASSPGDNHGYTF
TGTGCCAGCAGTCCCGGGGACAACCATGGCTACACCTTC
>17|TRBV4-1|once|TRBJ2-6|NA
CASSPGHNLGGANVLTF
TGCGCCAGCAGCCCGGGACACAACCTGGGGGGGGCCAACGTCCTGACTTTC
>20|TRBV11-2|once|TRBJ2-6|NA
CASSLDQRGLASSGANVLTF
TGTGCCAGCAGCTTAGATCAACGGGGGTTGGCTAGCTCTGGGGCCAACGTCCTGACTTTC
>14|TRBV19|NA|TRBJ2-3|NA
CASSNTGLRDTQYF
TGTGCCAGTAGTAATACAGGGTTGCGAGATACGCAGTATTTT
>14|TRBV9|NA|TRBJ1-1|NA
CASSVDYMNTEAFF
TGTGCCAGCAGCGTAGATTACATGAACACTGAAGCTTTCTTT
>14|TRBV14|NA|TRBJ1-1|NA
CASSQAAGDTEAFF
TGTGCCAGCAGCCAAGCGGCGGGGGACACTGAAGCTTTCTTT
>15|TRBV6-5|NA|TRBJ1-2|TRBD1
CASSYSSGQGAGYTF
TGTGCCAGCAGTTACTCGTCGGGACAGGGGGCAGGCTACACCTTC
>13|TRBV4-3|NA|TRBJ1-2|NA
CASSQDHARGYTF
TGCGCCAGCAGCCAAGATCATGCTCGGGGCTACACCTTC
>15|TRBV9|NA|TRBJ2-4|NA
CASSVAGSGMGIQYF
TGTGCCAGCAGCGTAGCGGGATCCGGGATGGGCATTCAGTACTTC
>19|TRBV15|NA|TRBJ1-1|TRBD1
CATSLRKPAGTGAYTEAFF
TGTGCCACCAGCTTGCGAAAACCTGCCGGGACAGGGGCCTACACTGAAGCTTTCTTT
>14|TRBV7-9|NA|TRBJ2-1|NA
CASSPISSYNEQFF
TGTGCCAGCAGCCCGATTAGCTCCTACAATGAGCAGTTCTTC
>15|TRBV7-7|NA|TRBJ2-1|NA
CASSPLEGVFNEQFF
TGTGCCAGCAGCCCCCTTGAGGGCGTTTTCAATGAGCAGTTCTTC
>15|TRBV9|few|TRBJ1-2|NA
CASSELWDINYGYTF
TGTGCCAGCAGCGAGCTATGGGACATCAACTATGGCTACACCTTC
>17|TRBV11-2|NA|TRBJ1-2|NA
CASSFLRSDQGQGGYTF
TGTGCCAGCAGCTTTCTGAGATCGGATCAGGGGCAGGGTGGCTACACCTTC
>16|TRBV5-4|NA|TRBJ1-6|TRBD1
CASSPGQGANNSPLHF
TGTGCCAGCAGCCCCGGACAGGGGGCTAATAATTCACCCCTCCACTTT
>9|TRBV25-1|NA|TRBJ1-2|NA
CATGDGYTF
TGTGCCACCGGAGATGGCTACACCTTC
>12|TRBV4-2|NA|TRBJ2-7|NA
CASSPRPNEQYF
TGTGCCAGCAGCCCCCGTCCTAACGAGCAGTACTTC
>12|TRBV6-4|NA|TRBJ1-5|TRBD1
CASSRGRQPQHF
TGTGCCAGCAGTAGGGGGCGGCAGCCCCAGCATTTT
>17|TRBV24-1|NA|TRBJ1-2|TRBD1
CATGGTLQGSGIYGYTF
TGTGCCACCGGAGGTACCTTACAGGGGTCGGGTATCTATGGCTACACCTTC